This paragraph covers one TCR beta chain sequence. Its binding antigen is unknown. No much larger clone is present one base from it, and per-base qualities are unavailable. The entry originates in a study of shared clonotypes between healthy human individuals (dated by TCRdb to 2018 to 2021). Background on the whole study: A few men and a couple of women, aged 18 to 49 years, made up the cohort. For each donor, CD4 naive and CD4 memory were each given three plates, CD8 naive was given two plates, and CD8 memory was given one plate. Between about 0.8 and 9 billion PBMCs per donor were obtained by leukapheresis. Blood TCR repertoires of four to six healthy adults were deeply sequenced to estimate repertoire size and the extent of clonotype sharing between individuals. To increase sequencing depth and limit assay-specific biases, different laboratories used diverse techniques to prepare libraries and sequence TCR repertoires.

The cysteine opens and the phenylalanine closes a CDR3 of 16 amino acids. The read is trimmed to its CDR3 DNA, 48 bases read in frame from base 1. CDR1 LNHDA and CDR2 SQIVND were looked up in the germline V gene (reference sequence). Compared with germline, V lacks 4 bases and J lacks 7 bases; bases without a gene match: 9. CD8 naive samples were obtained by positive selection for CCR7 among CD45RO-negative cells, yielding a CD45RA+CCR7+ population from which TemRA cells were excluded. The donors were healthy, HIV-negative adults who had no recently reported acute infections or vaccinations. Only Caucasian adults living in Nashville, Tennessee, USA were represented among the donors. Blood was obtained by leukapheresis, after which PBMCs were separated by Ficoll-Histopaque density gradient centrifugation and cryopreserved in liquid nitrogen vapor phase. Analytical flow cytometry was used to check the purity and quantity of every magnetically sorted T cell population. Genomic DNA was isolated from every sorted fraction and measured by UV absorbance on a Nanodrop 2000c.

Using the deep immunoSEQ assay, TCR CDR3 regions were amplified from genomic DNA by multiplex PCR. Genomic DNA extracted from each cell subset was distributed evenly over all wells of several immunoSEQ 96-well plates, and each plate served as one replicate. Each replicate PCR for sorted subsets received around 200 ng genomic DNA, equal to tens of thousands of T cell genomes. The purified libraries were quantified using a Qubit 3.0 fluorometer, sized with a Bioanalyzer 2100, and then quantified again using the KAPA Library Quantification kit. Every immunoSEQ 96-well plate was sequenced on a dedicated single-read 150-cycle Illumina NextSeq 550 flow cell. On the study's bioinformatics: Because the immunoSEQ output held only junctional sequences and lacked quality scores, the filtering could not match the filtering applied to full-length reads. To assign V/J genes and CDR3, sequences were annotated against IMGT germline references using PyIR, a Python wrapper for IgBLAST v1.9. Reads were filtered out if the reads had weak V/J assignments (E-value above 1e-6), no CDR3, stop codons, out-of-frame junctions, or ambiguous translated residues. V3J clonotypes were defined as sequences sharing the same inferred V gene, J gene, and CDR3 amino acid sequence. The percentage overlap between two repertoires was calculated by dividing the number of shared unique clonotypes by the size of the smaller repertoire. Richness of each repertoire was evaluated using RTK rarefaction, the Chao1 estimator, and Recon v2.1 estimates of unobserved clonotypes. OLGA was used to compute generation probabilities for all TCRbeta clonotypes that the gDNA method yielded from a handful of donors. In its TCRdb copy, this immuneACCESS table keeps in-frame sequences only and misses some clones. Where compared with another copy, unresolved V genes explain less than half of these, and the others have no known cause. V and J calls and clone size are given by that table; D and trimming were obtained from the DNA. In all, the sample holds some 800,000 clones, and approximately 92% of those were seen once. Around 24% of the sample is held by the ten biggest clonotypes.

Study-wide conclusions, independent of this receptor: The genetic and exposure-history diversity represented was limited by the small number of donors. Sampling was restricted to blood, and TCR repertoires in tissue are likely to differ from TCR repertoires in blood. When a few donors were compared, the shared fraction of clonotypes was 5% to 6.5% for naive CD4, roughly 3.3% for naive CD8, roughly 2.5% for memory CD4, and 0.4% for memory CD8. Estimated clonotype richness was generally larger for naive than for memory subsets. Pairwise subsampling led to the expectation that sequencing depth would affect the degree of clonotype sharing among donors. Clonotypes shared by all four sorted-subset donors showed higher generation probabilities than non-shared clonotypes. Incomplete sequencing was indicated by rarefaction of sorted-subset datasets, despite the large sequencing depth.

The clonotype comes from a man aged 25 to 45 in good health. The chain is assembled from TRBV19 and TRBJ2-7, and TRBD2 matches 14 of the central bases. The specimen sequenced was naive CD8+ T cells sorted from blood. Taken with the paper, the label for cell subset or site translates to: CD45RA+CCR7+. CDR3 reads: CASSTLGLAGVEEQYF. The bases are TGTGCCAGTAGTACCTTGGGACTAGCGGGAGTGGAAGAGCAGTACTTC. The full variable domain, completed from the reference TRBV19 and TRBJ2-7 proteins outside the CDR3, reads DGGITQSPKYLFRKEGQNVTLSCEQNLNHDAMYWYRQDPGQGLRLIYYSQIVNDFQKGDIAEGYSVSREKKESFPLTVTSAQKNPTAFYLCASSTLGLAGVEEQYFGPGTRLTVT.